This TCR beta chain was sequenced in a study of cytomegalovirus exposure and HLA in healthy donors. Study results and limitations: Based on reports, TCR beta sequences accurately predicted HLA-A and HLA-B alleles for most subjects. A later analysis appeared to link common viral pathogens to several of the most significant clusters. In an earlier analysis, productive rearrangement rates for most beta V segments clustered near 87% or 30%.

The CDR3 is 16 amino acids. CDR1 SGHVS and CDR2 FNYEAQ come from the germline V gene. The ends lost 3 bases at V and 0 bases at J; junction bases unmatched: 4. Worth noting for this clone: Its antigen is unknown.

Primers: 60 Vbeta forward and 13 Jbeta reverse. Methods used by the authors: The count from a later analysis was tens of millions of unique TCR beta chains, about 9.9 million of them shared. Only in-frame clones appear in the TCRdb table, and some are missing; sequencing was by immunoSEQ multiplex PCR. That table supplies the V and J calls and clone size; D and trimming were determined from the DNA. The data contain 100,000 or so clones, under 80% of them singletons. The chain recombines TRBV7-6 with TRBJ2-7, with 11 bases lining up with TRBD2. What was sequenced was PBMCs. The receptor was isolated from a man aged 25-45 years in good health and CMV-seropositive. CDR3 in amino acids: CASSFSSGGNSYEQYF. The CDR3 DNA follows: TGTGCCAGCAGCTTTTCTAGCGGGGGGAACTCCTACGAGCAGTACTTC.